The clone carrying this T cell receptor beta chain was picked up many times. The antigen remains unidentified. These data originate in a study of T cell repertoires in cytomegalovirus infection. This CDR3 has 14 residues. Germline CDR1 reads SGHTA; CDR2 reads FQGNSA. The V end lost 3 bases, the J end lost 5 bases, and 11 bases lay between the germline ends. Using its own MiXCR run on the reads, TCRdb lists one record per CDR3 protein. The data hold 340,000 or so distinct CDR3 sequences, with 25% observed a single time. This TCR derives from a human donor in good health (CMV status not recorded). Some clones in this sample may be carry-over from other donors' samples. The chain has TRBV7-2 and TRBJ2-1; D is ambiguous. This material consisted of cultured PBMCs, taken from culture after CMV antigen stimulation. CDR3 residues: CASSFQTGDNEQFF. The CDR3 DNA sequence: TGTGCCAGCAGCTTCCAAACGGGCGACAATGAGCAGTTCTTC.